This T cell receptor beta chain appears in the sequencing data of a study of cytomegalovirus exposure and HLA in healthy donors. Study observations and caveats: Cytomegalovirus-associated TCR beta chains were listed, numbering roughly 150. It was only CMV serostatus that was available as immune exposure information. An analysis that was carried out later associated approximately 15,000 TCR beta sequences with HLA alleles at 0.05 false discovery rate. It was taken for granted in presence/absence analyses that sequencing depth across donors was roughly uniform.

Concerning this clone itself: The antigen is undetermined.

PCR was performed using 60 Vbeta and 13 Jbeta primers. Profiled with immunoSEQ multiplex PCR; TCRdb holds only in-frame clones, not every one. The table has some 94,000 clones, 69% seen once; the top ten hold approximately 2.7%. V was trimmed by 1 base and J by 4 bases, leaving 13 bases between them. CDR1 is LNHDA and CDR2 is SQIVND in the germline V gene (reference sequence). The length of the CDR3 is 15 residues. The chain uses TRBV19 and TRBJ1-1; D not resolved. The receptor comes from a man in his fifties or sixties in good health and CMV-seronegative. The specimen was PBMCs. The CDR3 reads CASSIGGTPSTEAFF. The CDR3 nucleotides read TGTGCCAGTAGTATAGGAGGCACGCCGTCCACTGAAGCTTTCTTT. Supplemented by reference TRBV19 and TRBJ1-1, the full variable domain reads DGGITQSPKYLFRKEGQNVTLSCEQNLNHDAMYWYRQDPGQGLRLIYYSQIVNDFQKGDIAEGYSVSREKKESFPLTVTSAQKNPTAFYLCASSIGGTPSTEAFFGQGTRLTVV.